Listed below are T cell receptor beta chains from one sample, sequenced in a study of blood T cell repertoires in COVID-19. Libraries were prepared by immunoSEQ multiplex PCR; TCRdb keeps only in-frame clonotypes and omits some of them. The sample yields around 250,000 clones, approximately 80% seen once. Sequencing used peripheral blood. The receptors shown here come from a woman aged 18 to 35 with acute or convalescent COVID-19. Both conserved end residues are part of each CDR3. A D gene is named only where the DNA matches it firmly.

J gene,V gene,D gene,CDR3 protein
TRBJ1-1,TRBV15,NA,CATTAGVIANTEAFF
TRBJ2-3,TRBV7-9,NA,CASSSEYSTDTQYF
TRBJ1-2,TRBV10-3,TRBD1,CAISESGQSYGYTF
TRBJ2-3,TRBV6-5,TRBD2,CASSYGSGSRDTQYF
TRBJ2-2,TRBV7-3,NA,CASSLTTGNTGELFF
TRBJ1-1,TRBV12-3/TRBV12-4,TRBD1,CASRWTGLSEAFF
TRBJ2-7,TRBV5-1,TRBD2,CASSLGLAGGRYEQYF
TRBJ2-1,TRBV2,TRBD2,CASSGASGSAVEQFF
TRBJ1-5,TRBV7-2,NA,CASSLGDMSYNQPQHF
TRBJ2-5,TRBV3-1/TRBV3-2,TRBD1,CASSPGQGGLKETQYF
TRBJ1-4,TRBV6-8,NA,CASRRRSPSNPFATNEKLFF
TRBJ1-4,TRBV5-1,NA,CASSEGRVGEKLFF
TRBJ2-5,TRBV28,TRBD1,CASNTQGAETQYF
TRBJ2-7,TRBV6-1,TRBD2,CASSETTSGSSEQYF
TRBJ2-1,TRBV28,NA,CASGGTYNEQFF
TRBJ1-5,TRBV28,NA,CASRPTGFVQPQHF
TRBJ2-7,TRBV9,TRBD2,CASSVLAGVGEQYF
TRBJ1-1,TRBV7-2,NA,CASSSQGFGNTEAFF
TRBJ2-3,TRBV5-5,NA,CASSADTGPDTQYF
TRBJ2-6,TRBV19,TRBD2,CASTRASGISSGANVLTF
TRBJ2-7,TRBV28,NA,CASSFSAATYEQYF
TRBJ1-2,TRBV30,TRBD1,CAWRRDSYPHGYTF
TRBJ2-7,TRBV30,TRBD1,CAWSGDSFGEQYF
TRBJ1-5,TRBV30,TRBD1,CAWNTGGGNQPQHF
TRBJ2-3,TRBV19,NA,CASSILVYDTQYF
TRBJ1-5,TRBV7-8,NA,CASSSGGLYSNQPQHF
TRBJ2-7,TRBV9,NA,CASSVESSYEQYF
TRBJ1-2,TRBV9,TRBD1,CASSVGKTGEATYGYTF
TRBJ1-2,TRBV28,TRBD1,CASRRTGVGYGYTF
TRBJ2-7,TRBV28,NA,CASSPQAPPYEQYF
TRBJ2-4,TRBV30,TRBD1,CAWSAGQGTKNIQYF
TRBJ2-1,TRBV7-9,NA,CASSRWMEDNEQFF
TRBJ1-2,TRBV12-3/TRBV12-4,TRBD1,CASSFRGAWGYTF
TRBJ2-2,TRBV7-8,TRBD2,CASSPPGGGNTGELFF
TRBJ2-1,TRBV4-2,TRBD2,CASSHEPGLAGGNNEQFF
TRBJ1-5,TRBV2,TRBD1,CASEAGTGYQPQHF
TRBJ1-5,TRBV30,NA,CAWSVRGGPQPQHF
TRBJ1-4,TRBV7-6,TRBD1,CASSPTGLGSEKLFF
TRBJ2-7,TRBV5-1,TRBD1,CASSPLGTGILYEQYF
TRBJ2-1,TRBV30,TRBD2,CAWSLGLAGNEQFF
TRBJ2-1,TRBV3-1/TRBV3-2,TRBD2,CASSQDGLAGKYGLNEQFF
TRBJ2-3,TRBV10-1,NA,CASSVAGCTTDTQYF
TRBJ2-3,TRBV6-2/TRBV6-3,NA,CASSYGSTDTQYF
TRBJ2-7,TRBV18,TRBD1,CASSAEGASLHTSSYEQYF
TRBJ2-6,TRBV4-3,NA,CASSQVLGWSSGANVLTF
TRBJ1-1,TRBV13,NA,CASSVAAGNTEAFF
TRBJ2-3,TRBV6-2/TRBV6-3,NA,CASSYRLIDTQYF
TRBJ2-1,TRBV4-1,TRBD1,CASSQVTGTGGDEQFF
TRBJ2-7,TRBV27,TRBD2,CASRPGLDLYEQYF
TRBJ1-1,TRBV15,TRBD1,CATSKQGAVNTEAFF
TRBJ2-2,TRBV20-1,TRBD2,CSASMGLAGGATGELFF
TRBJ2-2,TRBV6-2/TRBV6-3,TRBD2,CASSLRREGTGELFF
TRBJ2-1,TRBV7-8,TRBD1,CASSLGGQGAEYEQFF
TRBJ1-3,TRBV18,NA,CASSGAQGSGNTIYF
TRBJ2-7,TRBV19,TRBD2,CASTGGSGLTYEQYF